This T cell receptor beta chain is drawn from a study of T cell changes during pregnancy in multiple sclerosis. The CDR3 spans 14 residues. The ends were cut back, 0 bases at V and 4 bases at J, with 7 bases in the middle. Germline lookup yields CDR1 MNHEY and CDR2 SVGAGI. Here immunoSEQ multiplex PCR was the method, and the copy in TCRdb shows in-frame clones only, minus some. Here the sample spans 60,000 to 85,000 clones, 91% being singletons. This receptor was taken from a female donor with multiple sclerosis, enrolled in a pregnancy study. The input for sequencing was peripheral blood, taken in the second trimester of pregnancy. The rearrangement joins TRBV6-5 to TRBJ1-3; D is unresolved. The CDR3 loop is CASSYSNAGNTIYF. As DNA, the CDR3 is TGTGCCAGCAGTTACTCGAACGCGGGAAACACCATATATTTT.